This entry lists 7 T cell receptor beta chains sequenced from one sample in a study of cytomegalovirus exposure and HLA in healthy donors. PCR was performed using 60 Vbeta and 13 Jbeta primers. This table comes from immunoSEQ multiplex PCR, and its TCRdb copy is limited to in-frame clones, with some not included. The data hold under 250,000 clones, with approximately 88% observed a single time. The specimen sequenced was PBMCs. Receptor source: a boy aged 2 to 10 in good health and CMV-seronegative.

The rearrangement uses TRBV14 and TRBJ2-7; D not resolved. Trimming took 3 bases from V and 9 from J, leaving 9 bases between them. Germline V gives CDR1 SGHDN, CDR2 FVKESK. This CDR3 is built from 11 residues. This chain's CDR3 is CASSQSRGQYF. CDR3 bases: TGTGCCAGCAGCCAGTCCCGCGGGCAGTACTTC.

This clone was recorded once. This chain joins TRBV18 and TRBJ2-5; D might be TRBD1 (5 bases). Between the trimmed V and J ends, which lost 2 bases and 2 bases, there was a span of 6 bases. Germline values: CDR1 KGHSH, CDR2 LQKENI. The CDR3 has 13 residues. CDR3 nucleotide sequence: TGTGCCAGCTCACCAAGACAGCAAGAGACCCAGTACTTC. It yields the protein CASSPRQQETQYF.

The rearrangement links TRBV29-1 to TRBJ2-5; TRBD1 aligns across 7 bases. This CDR3 contains 15 residues. With 4 bases clipped from V and 2 bases from J, the junction kept 10 bases outside the gene matches. CDR1 is SQVTM, CDR2 ANQGSEA, per germline. The CDR3 DNA sequence: TGCAGCGTTGCCCGGGACAGCGCCGTACAAGAGACCCAGTACTTC. It codes for CSVARDSAVQETQYF.

The gene calls are TRBV15 and TRBJ2-1; TRBD1 aligns across 8 bases. The CDR3 has 13 residues. V lost 5 bases, J lost 14 bases, and 11 bases stayed unmatched. Germline V gene lookup returns CDR1 LNHNV and CDR2 YYDKDF (reference sequence). CDR3 protein: CATSLLAGGREFF. CDR3 in DNA: TGTGCCACCAGCCTCTTAGCAGGGGGCCGGGAGTTCTTC.

The V and J genes are TRBV30 and TRBJ1-2; 7 nucleotides line up with TRBD1. Per germline, CDR1 GTSNPN and CDR2 SVGIG (reference sequence). The CDR3 runs 15 residues. V lost 3 bases, J lost 5 bases, and 12 bases stayed unmatched. The CDR3 loop is CAWRPWDSGVYGYTF. The DNA for the CDR3 is TGTGCCTGGAGGCCTTGGGACAGCGGTGTTTATGGCTACACCTTC.

The V call is TRBV5-1, the J call TRBJ2-2; 10 positions match TRBD2. This CDR3 has 15 residues. V dropped 4 bases and J dropped 2; count of bases not matched to a gene: 2. Per germline, CDR1 SGHRS and CDR2 YFSETQ. This chain's CDR3 is CASSTSGANTGELFF. The CDR3 DNA reads TGCGCCAGCAGCACTAGCGGGGCCAACACCGGGGAGCTGTTTTTT.

This clone showed up just once. The rearrangement uses TRBV11-2 and TRBJ1-1; D might be TRBD1 (6 bases). V lost 1 base and J 1 base, leaving 13 bases between the germline ends. The CDR3 has 16 residues. Germline CDR1 and CDR2: SGHAT and FQNNGV. The CDR3 nucleotides are TGTGCCAGCAGCTTAGTGTCCTGGGGGCCGAACACTGAAGCTTTCTTT. It specifies CASSLVSWGPNTEAFF.